The source of this TCR beta chain is a study of beta chain features in type 1 diabetes. Study-level results: Within the patient group, naive, central memory and Treg TCRB repertoires appeared more similar to each other than within healthy donors. Patients with Type 1 diabetes showed moderately but significantly shorter TCRB CDR3s in all four CD4+ subsets.

The whole isolated RNA underwent reverse transcription, so sequencing captured expressed TCRB transcripts. Measured with immunoSEQ multiplex PCR; TCRdb has only the in-frame clones, and not every one. Altogether approximately 400,000 clones are present, over 12% being singletons, with the ten largest covering around 0.02%. Regarding this clone: The antigen is unknown.

The CDR3 spans 15 residues. Germline-derived CDR1 and CDR2 are SGHTA and FQGNSA. The V segment lost 5 bases and the J segment 5 bases; nucleotides outside the gene matches: 10. The sequence derives from a woman under 30 in good health. The genes are TRBV7-2 and TRBJ2-3; 7 nucleotides agree with TRBD2. Sequences were obtained from naive CD4+ T cells from blood. The CDR3 loop reads CASSRVAGEQDTQYF. The CDR3 DNA is TGTGCCAGCAGCCGCGTCGCGGGAGAACAAGATACGCAGTATTTT.